These 12 T cell receptor beta chains were all obtained from the same sample, sequenced in a study of regulatory T cells in long-lasting Graves disease. Specified time point: newly diagnosed GD, antithyroid drugs for less than 3 months. The TCR library used RNA extracted from PBMCs. According to the study, TCR beta libraries were built with iRepertoire HTBI primers and CDR3-region Arm-PCR. MiXCR, applied by TCRdb to the multiplex PCR reads, yields one record per CDR3 protein. This sample has around 450,000 distinct CDR3 sequences, with 15% found just once. These data were also reused for a study on T cells in Graves' hyperthyroidism and ophthalmopathy.

This specimen consisted of peripheral blood mononuclear cells (PBMCs), obtained at new diagnosis, from a patient treated with antithyroid drugs. These receptors all come from a young woman with Graves disease.

The V gene is TRBV18, the J gene TRBJ1-6; D unresolved. Germline V lookup: CDR1 KGHSH, CDR2 LQKENI. The germline V and J ends were trimmed by 2 bases and 7 bases, with 6 bases remaining between them. There are 13 residues in the CDR3. The CDR3 DNA reads as TGTGCCAGCTCACCAGGGTCAAATTCACCCCTCCACTTT. This gives the protein CASSPGSNSPLHF.

This chain connects TRBV13 to TRBJ2-1, with 13 bases matching TRBD2. With 5 bases clipped from V and 1 base from J, the junction kept 5 bases outside the gene matches. CDR1 PRHDT and CDR2 FYEKMQ come from the germline V gene (reference sequence). The CDR3 spans 17 residues. The DNA for the CDR3 is TGTGCCAGCAGCCCAAGGACTAGCGGGAGATCCTACAATGAGCAGTTCTTC. It translates to CASSPRTSGRSYNEQFF.

This clonotype was counted only a few times. V usage is TRBV2 and J usage is TRBJ2-5; tentatively, D is TRBD2 (5 bases). CDR1 and CDR2 from the germline V gene are SNHLY and FYNNEI. This CDR3 has 14 amino acids. The V and J ends lost 4 bases and 4 bases respectively, with 13 bases between them. CDR3: CASSVGGSLETQYF. The CDR3 DNA is TGTGCCAGCAGTGTCGGCGGGTCCTTAGAGACCCAGTACTTC.

In its sample, this clonotype was seen many times. The chain is built from TRBV12-3 or TRBV12-4 and TRBJ2-1, with 10 bases lining up with TRBD2. The CDR3 is made up of 14 amino acids. With 5 bases clipped from V and 7 bases from J, the junction kept 5 bases outside the gene matches. CDR3 DNA: TGTGCCAGCAGTCTCACTAGCGGGGCGAATGAGCAGTTCTTC. Amino acids: CASSLTSGANEQFF.

In this sample, this clonotype turned up many times. The rearrangement uses TRBV2 and TRBJ1-2; no reliable D call. Germline assignment: CDR1 SNHLY and CDR2 FYNNEI. The length of the CDR3 is 10 residues. Trimming removed 6 bases at V and 4 bases at J, with 3 bases between. The CDR3 DNA sequence: TGTGCCAGCAGGGTCTATGGCTACACCTTC. Its translation is CASRVYGYTF. The full variable domain, its missing parts supplied by reference TRBV2 and TRBJ1-2, is EPEVTQTPSHQVTQMGQEVILRCVPISNHLYFYWYRQILGQKVEFLVSFYNNEISEKSEIFDDQFSVERPDGSNFTLKIRSTKLEDSAMYFCASRVYGYTFGSGTRLTVV.

This clonotype occurred many times. The rearrangement uses TRBV7-9 and TRBJ1-1; D is possibly TRBD1 (6 bases). Trimming stripped 4 bases from V and 6 bases from J, with 12 bases between. The CDR3 is 13 amino acids. Looked up from germline, CDR1 is SEHNR and CDR2 is FQNEAQ (reference sequence). CDR3 sequence: CASSSTGSPEAFF. In DNA form, the CDR3 reads TGTGCCAGCAGCTCTACAGGGTCTCCTGAAGCTTTCTTT.

This chain joins TRBV5-4 and TRBJ1-3, with D possibly matching TRBD1 (5 bases). The V gene lost 4 bases and the J gene lost 6 bases, with 14 bases spanning the gap. There are 14 residues in the CDR3. Looked up from germline, CDR1 is SGHNT and CDR2 is YYREEE (reference sequence). The CDR3 reads CASSAGSGENTIYF. In nucleotides, the CDR3 is TGTGCCAGCAGCGCAGGGTCGGGGGAAAACACCATATATTTT.

In its sample, this clonotype was seen many times. The chain has TRBV30 and TRBJ2-7, with D perhaps matching TRBD2 (5 bases). The ends were cut back, 4 bases at V and 6 bases at J, with 16 bases in the middle. Germline V gene lookup returns CDR1 GTSNPN and CDR2 SVGIG (reference sequence). This CDR3 contains 13 residues. CDR3 sequence: CAWTRLEGFEQYF. The CDR3 coding sequence is TGTGCCTGGACGAGACTTGAGGGCTTCGAGCAGTACTTC.

This clonotype was seen a handful of times. The rearrangement uses TRBV19 and TRBJ2-1; 7 bases line up with TRBD2. V trimming: 6 bases; J trimming: 3 bases; junction bases outside the gene matches: 8. The CDR3 is made up of 15 amino acids. Germline V lookup: CDR1 LNHDA, CDR2 SQIVND (reference sequence). The CDR3: CASRAQLAFYNEQFF. The CDR3 DNA follows: TGTGCCAGTAGGGCCCAACTAGCGTTCTACAATGAGCAGTTCTTC.

The sample holds a few counts of this clonotype. The rearrangement uses TRBV7-8 and TRBJ2-1; 14 nucleotides line up with TRBD2. The germline CDR1 and CDR2 sequences are SGHVS and FQNEAQ. The CDR3 has 19 amino acids. V gave up 5 bases and J gave up 0 bases; unmatched junction bases: 9. DNA for the CDR3: TGTGCCAGCAGCATGGGACTAGCGGGAGCCCAGCGCTCCTACAATGAGCAGTTCTTC. It is translated as CASSMGLAGAQRSYNEQFF.

At least ten counts were recorded for this clonotype. The DNA of the CDR3 is TGTGCCAGCAGTACCGACCCGACAGGGTATAGCACTGAAGCTTTCTTT. Protein sequence: CASSTDPTGYSTEAFF. The rearrangement uses TRBV27 and TRBJ1-1; 7 bases agree with TRBD1. The V gene end was trimmed by 5 bases and the J gene end by 4 bases; junction bases not matched to a gene: 13. Germline V lookup: CDR1 MNHEY, CDR2 SMNVEV (reference sequence). The length of the CDR3 is 16 residues.

The chain couples TRBV7-3 to TRBJ1-6, with D possibly being TRBD1 (6 bases). This CDR3 is 16 amino acids long. Trimming shortened V by 11 bases and J by 0 bases, and 17 bases separated the two germline ends. Germline-derived CDR1 and CDR2 are SGHTA and FQGTGA. The CDR3, as DNA: TGTGCCGGAGTAGGGACACCGAGCTCCTATAATTCACCCCTCCACTTT. This translates into CAGVGTPSSYNSPLHF.